Presented here are 32 T cell receptor beta chains from one specimen sequenced in a study of CD8+ T cells in alopecia areata. Investigators isolated RNA and reverse transcribed it into cDNA to act as the sequencing template. Only in-frame clones appear in the TCRdb table, and some are missing; sequencing was by immunoSEQ multiplex PCR. The sample includes about 120,000 clones, about 50% of them seen just once. Sample: NKG2D-low CD8+ T cells sorted from blood. The source of these receptors is a human donor with alopecia areata.

The genes are TRBV29-1 and TRBJ2-7, with TRBD1 identical over 7 bases. V shed 4 bases, J shed 5 bases, and the junction held 5 bases outside the gene matches. CDR3 length equals 12 residues. CDR1 and CDR2 from the germline V gene are SQVTM and ANQGSEA. CDR3 in DNA: TGCAGCGTTGTGGAGCAGGGGGACGAGCAGTACTTC. Encoded protein: CSVVEQGDEQYF.

V and J are TRBV29-1 and TRBJ1-1; D ambiguous. The CDR3 loop spans 13 amino acids. Between the trimmed V and J ends, which lost 6 bases and 1 base, there was a span of 12 bases. Germline-derived CDR1 and CDR2 are SQVTM and ANQGSEA. CDR3 nucleotides: TGCAGCGTCAAAGACGGAAAGAACACTGAAGCTTTCTTT. Encoded protein: CSVKDGKNTEAFF.

The chain is built from TRBV18 and TRBJ1-4; D ambiguous. CDR1 and CDR2 from the germline V gene are KGHSH and LQKENI. The CDR3 runs 15 residues. Trimming removed 2 bases at V and 6 bases at J, with 13 bases between. CDR3 DNA: TGTGCCAGCTCACCAGAATTGGGCTTTGATGAAAAACTGTTTTTT. Protein sequence: CASSPELGFDEKLFF.

This clone turned up a few times. The chain has TRBV7-9 and TRBJ2-1; tentatively, D is TRBD1 (5 bases). With 5 bases removed from V and 8 bases from J, the gap between germline ends came to 13 bases. Germline CDR1 is SEHNR and CDR2 is FQNEAQ (reference sequence). This CDR3 region has 13 residues. The DNA of the CDR3 is TGTGCCAGCAGCCCGACGGTCAGGGATGAGCAGTTCTTC. Translating it yields CASSPTVRDEQFF.

The genes are TRBV29-1 and TRBJ1-5; weak D call: TRBD1 (5 bases). V was trimmed by 7 bases and J by 5 bases, leaving 12 bases between them. From germline, CDR1 is SQVTM and CDR2 ANQGSEA. The CDR3 is 12 amino acids. DNA of the CDR3: TGCAGCGCCCTAATGGGGGATCAGCCCCAGCATTTT. Its translation is CSALMGDQPQHF.

The rearrangement joins TRBV28 to TRBJ2-7, with D perhaps given as TRBD1 or TRBD2 (5 bases each). Germline CDR1 reads MDHEN; CDR2 reads SYDVKM. This CDR3 is 14 amino acids long. V shed 7 bases and J shed 3 bases, with 16 bases lying between them. The CDR3 is CASTLQGAGYEQYF. The DNA for the CDR3 is TGTGCCAGCACCTTACAAGGGGCGGGCTACGAGCAGTACTTC. Variable domain in full (rest from reference TRBV28 and TRBJ2-7): DVKVTQSSRYLVKRTGEKVFLECVQDMDHENMFWYRQDPGLGLRLIYFSYDVKMKEKGDIPEGYSVSREKKERFSLILESASTNQTSMYLCASTLQGAGYEQYFGPGTRLTVT.

The V and J genes are TRBV7-9 and TRBJ1-5, with 7 positions matching TRBD1. V was pared by 3 bases and J by 0 bases, with 8 bases of the junction left unmatched. The CDR3 sequence is 17 residues long. Germline lookup yields CDR1 SEHNR and CDR2 FQNEAQ (reference sequence). The CDR3 protein is CASSFTTGAYSNQPQHF. DNA for the CDR3: TGTGCCAGCAGCTTTACAACAGGGGCATATAGCAATCAGCCCCAGCATTTT.

This chain joins TRBV29-1 and TRBJ2-2, with 9 bases that match TRBD1. J gave up 8 bases and V 2 bases, and 9 bases lay outside the gene matches. This CDR3 comprises 15 residues. The germline V gene has CDR1 SQVTM and CDR2 ANQGSEA. For the CDR3, the DNA is TGCAGCGTTGAATACGTCGGGACAGGGCCTGGGGAGCTGTTTTTT. Residues: CSVEYVGTGPGELFF.

This clone was recorded once. The chain has TRBV7-9 and TRBJ2-5; the D call may be TRBD1 or TRBD2 (5 bases each). The germline V gene has CDR1 SEHNR and CDR2 FQNEAQ (reference sequence). This CDR3 contains 18 residues. V dropped 0 bases and J dropped 7 bases, with 24 bases sitting between them. CDR3 amino acids: CASSLAPRDVWNAVTQYF. The CDR3 bases are TGTGCCAGCAGCTTAGCCCCCCGGGACGTCTGGAACGCGGTGACCCAGTACTTC.

This clone has only a few counts. CDR3 region: CASSTTLRDGYTF. The CDR3 DNA is TGTGCCAGTAGTACGACCTTGAGGGATGGCTACACCTTC. The chain couples TRBV19 to TRBJ1-2; D not resolved. V dropped 4 bases and J dropped 6 bases, with 12 bases sitting between them. CDR3 length: 13 residues. Per the germline V gene, CDR1 is LNHDA and CDR2 is SQIVND (reference sequence).

The chain is built from TRBV27 and TRBJ2-1, with unresolved D. The V and J ends lost 3 bases and 6 bases respectively, with 9 bases between them. Germline lookup yields CDR1 MNHEY and CDR2 SMNVEV (reference sequence). The length of the CDR3 is 13 residues. This chain's CDR3 is CASSFPGSNEQFF. In DNA form, the CDR3 reads TGTGCCAGCAGTTTCCCCGGGTCCAATGAGCAGTTCTTC.

The J gene is TRBJ1-5, the V gene TRBV30; D possibly corresponds to TRBD1 (5 bases). The CDR3 loop spans 15 amino acids. Trimming took off 2 bases at V and 0 bases at J, with 11 bases between the two ends. Germline V gene lookup returns CDR1 GTSNPN and CDR2 SVGIG (reference sequence). The CDR3 region is CAWSTGTHSNQPQHF. The CDR3, as DNA: TGTGCCTGGAGTACGGGGACTCATAGCAATCAGCCCCAGCATTTT.

This clone was observed once. The V and J genes are TRBV9 and TRBJ2-5; 8 bases are a match to TRBD1. This CDR3 spans 16 amino acids. The V gene's germline CDR1 is SGDLS and CDR2 YYNGEE. With 4 bases clipped from V and 5 bases from J, the junction kept 13 bases outside the gene matches. The CDR3 nucleotides read TGTGCCAGCAGCCCCCCAGCGACAGGGGCGGGGGAGACCCAGTACTTC. Translating gives CASSPPATGAGETQYF.

This chain joins TRBV2 and TRBJ2-3; D tentatively fits TRBD1 or TRBD2 (5 bases each). Trimming cost V 9 bases and J 0 bases, with 10 bases left between them. The CDR3 spans 13 residues. Germline CDR1 is SNHLY and CDR2 is FYNNEI. Here the CDR3 DNA reads TGTGCCAGTTGCCGGGACAGCACAGATACGCAGTATTTT. Translation: CASCRDSTDTQYF.

The chain is built from TRBV29-1 and TRBJ2-1; the match to TRBD1 covers 9 bases. After removal of 4 bases from V and 4 bases from J, the junction contained 29 bases not matched to a gene. CDR1 SQVTM and CDR2 ANQGSEA come from the germline V gene. This CDR3 has 22 amino acids. CDR3 protein: CSVGEGIHTTGGVEAAYNEQFF. The CDR3 nucleotides read TGCAGCGTTGGAGAGGGGATCCATACGACAGGGGGGGTAGAGGCGGCATACAATGAGCAGTTCTTC.

This chain uses TRBV6-6 with TRBJ2-7; TRBD2 aligns across 7 bases. The germline CDR1 and CDR2 sequences are MNHNY and SVGAGI (reference sequence). The V and J ends lost 3 bases and 7 bases, in that order; junction bases with no gene match: 3. This CDR3 contains 12 residues. CDR3 nucleotide sequence: TGTGCCAGCAGTTATGGACTAGGAGAGCAGTACTTC. The encoded protein is CASSYGLGEQYF.

The rearrangement links TRBV4-1 to TRBJ2-1, with TRBD2 identical over 9 bases. Trimming took 1 base from V and 15 from J; bases not matched to a gene: 10. Germline CDR1 and CDR2: MGHRA and YSYEKL. The CDR3 length is 14 residues. DNA of the CDR3: TGCGCCAGCAGCCAAGTGGGACTAGCTGTTCTTCCGTTCTTC. It translates to CASSQVGLAVLPFF.

The genes are TRBV20-1 and TRBJ2-7; no reliable D call. Germline V CDR1 and CDR2: DFQATT, SNEGSKA (reference sequence). The CDR3 is 11 amino acids. Deletions cut 6 bases from V and 4 bases from J, with 10 bases between. The CDR3 DNA is TGCAGTGCACCTAAGGGTTACGAGCAGTACTTC. Its translation: CSAPKGYEQYF.

The chain joins TRBV5-1 to TRBJ2-1; D is unclear. V was pared by 2 bases and J by 8 bases, with 5 bases between. This CDR3 is built from 11 residues. Germline V gene lookup returns CDR1 SGHRS and CDR2 YFSETQ. CDR3 in DNA: TGCGCCAGCAGCTTAACGCATGAGCAGTTCTTC. Encoded protein: CASSLTHEQFF.

The chain has TRBV29-1 and TRBJ2-2; D is perhaps TRBD1 (6 bases). The germline gives CDR1 SQVTM, CDR2 ANQGSEA. The CDR3 runs to 16 residues. V was pared by 0 bases and J by 4 bases, with 15 bases between. In DNA, the CDR3 is TGCAGCGTTGAAGATTACAGGGCCTCCCTCACCGGGGAGCTGTTTTTT. It specifies CSVEDYRASLTGELFF.

This clone was picked up a small number of times. The chain carries TRBV30 and TRBJ1-5; 9 bases align to TRBD1. V shed 4 bases and J 4 bases; nucleotides not matched to a gene: 5. The CDR3 is 14 residues long. Germline CDR1 reads GTSNPN; CDR2 reads SVGIG (reference sequence). CDR3: CAWIETGGNQPQHF. The CDR3 DNA reads TGTGCCTGGATCGAGACAGGGGGGAATCAGCCCCAGCATTTT.

This chain joins TRBV2 and TRBJ1-2; D possibly corresponds to TRBD1 (5 bases). The CDR3 is 12 residues long. The germline V and J ends were trimmed by 7 bases and 5 bases, with 11 bases remaining between them. Germline loops: CDR1 SNHLY, CDR2 FYNNEI. The CDR3 nucleotides are TGTGCCAGCAACGGGGGGACTTATGGCTACACCTTC. Its protein product is CASNGGTYGYTF.

On this clone: At the DNA level, this CDR3 is encoded by other sequences in the same sample as well. The genes are TRBV5-6 and TRBJ2-3; D ambiguous. Germline V CDR1 and CDR2: SGHDT, YYEEEE. V lost 2 bases and J 3 bases, leaving 1 base between the germline ends. The CDR3 totals 11 residues. CDR3 in amino acids: CASSLTDTQYF. Written as DNA, the CDR3 is TGTGCCAGCAGCTTAACAGATACGCAGTATTTT.

This clone was picked up a small number of times. This sequence joins TRBV28 and TRBJ2-5, with a tentative D call TRBD1 (5 bases). The CDR3 covers 16 residues. CDR1 is MDHEN, CDR2 SYDVKM, per germline. Between the trimmed V and J ends, which lost 2 bases and 4 bases, there was a span of 17 bases. Written as DNA, the CDR3 is TGTGCCAGCAGTTTAACAGGCGCCTACGATGGAGAGACCCAGTACTTC. Translation gives CASSLTGAYDGETQYF.

J is TRBJ1-1 and V is TRBV11-2; D unclear. The CDR3 runs 13 residues. V dropped 3 bases and J dropped 2 bases, with 7 bases sitting between them. From germline, CDR1 is SGHAT and CDR2 FQNNGV. CDR3 sequence (DNA): TGTGCCAGCAGCTTGGATGGTAACACTGAAGCTTTCTTT. Translated, it gives CASSLDGNTEAFF.

The chain has TRBV29-1 and TRBJ2-1; perhaps TRBD2 as D (7 bases). From germline, CDR1 is SQVTM and CDR2 ANQGSEA. This CDR3 is 14 amino acids long. V was clipped by 8 bases and J by 0 bases, with 14 bases between them. CDR3 residues: CSKTGGSSYNEQFF. The DNA of the CDR3 is TGCAGCAAAACGGGGGGCAGCTCCTACAATGAGCAGTTCTTC.

As for this clone: Within the sample, other DNA sequences also encode this same CDR3. The CDR3 region is CASSLGQDMNTEAFF. CDR3 nucleotides: TGCGCCAGCAGCCTGGGACAGGACATGAACACTGAAGCTTTCTTT. The rearrangement uses TRBV5-1 and TRBJ1-1; 8 positions match TRBD1. V shed 4 bases and J 0 bases; nucleotides not matched to a gene: 5. The CDR3 is 15 amino acids. Germline assignment: CDR1 SGHRS and CDR2 YFSETQ.

V usage is TRBV29-1 and J usage is TRBJ1-1; D not certain. V was pared by 6 bases and J by 4 bases, with 6 bases between. The germline V gene encodes CDR1 SQVTM and CDR2 ANQGSEA. CDR3 size: 10 residues. CDR3 region: CSVDLTEAFF. CDR3 sequence (DNA): TGCAGCGTCGACCTCACTGAAGCTTTCTTT.

In its sample, this clone was seen a few times. DNA for the CDR3: TGCAGCGTCAGCGGGGGGGCCAGGAATGAGCAGTTCTTC. As protein: CSVSGGARNEQFF. This chain links TRBV29-1 with TRBJ2-1, with 10 bases matching TRBD2. The V segment lost 6 bases and the J segment 7 bases; nucleotides outside the gene matches: 6. This CDR3 comprises 13 residues. The germline gives CDR1 SQVTM, CDR2 ANQGSEA.

The chain joins TRBV30 to TRBJ2-1; no definite D call. The germline gives CDR1 GTSNPN, CDR2 SVGIG (reference sequence). Between the trimmed V and J ends, which lost 5 bases and 0 bases, there was a span of 11 bases. The CDR3 runs to 14 residues. CDR3: CAWGRPGSYNEQFF. The CDR3 DNA is TGTGCCTGGGGCAGGCCCGGCTCCTACAATGAGCAGTTCTTC.

The chain employs TRBV7-9 and TRBJ2-7, with 7 bases aligning to TRBD1. Germline V lookup: CDR1 SEHNR, CDR2 FQNEAQ (reference sequence). The CDR3 has 14 residues. Trimming removed 5 bases from V and 3 bases from J; junction bases left unmatched: 7. CDR3 in amino acids: CASSDPGQSYEQYF. DNA of the CDR3: TGTGCCAGCAGCGACCCGGGACAGAGCTACGAGCAGTACTTC.

The table lists this clone with a few counts. The V call is TRBV29-1, the J call TRBJ2-5; perhaps TRBD2 as D (6 bases). CDR1 and CDR2 from the germline V gene are SQVTM and ANQGSEA. The ends were cut back, 3 bases at V and 10 bases at J, with 15 bases in the middle. The CDR3 consists of 12 residues. In DNA form, the CDR3 reads TGCAGCGTTGATTCACAAAGGGACTTCCAGTACTTC. Amino acid sequence: CSVDSQRDFQYF.